This T cell receptor beta chain is from a study of response to subunit inactivated influenza vaccine. TCRdb analysed the RT-PCR reads with MiXCR anew, one entry per CDR3 protein. The sample has 500,000 to 750,000 distinct CDR3 sequences; 12% to 15% are singletons. V shed 4 bases, J shed 5 bases, and the junction held 12 bases outside the gene matches. Germline V gene sequence: CDR1 SGHRS, CDR2 YFSETQ. The CDR3 is made up of 16 amino acids. Notes on the study in general: Authors suggested each seasonal flu vaccination may recruit only limited numbers of new T cells.

This clonotype came up many times. Its specificity is not known. V is TRBV5-1 and J is TRBJ2-1; 7 nucleotides agree with TRBD1. This TCR was recovered from a man aged 50 to 60 who received an inactivated influenza vaccine. The source was PBMCs from blood, collected about 11 days after vaccination. CDR3 in DNA: TGCGCCAGCAGCCCTCAGGCCGGGACAGTCAACAATGAGCAGTTCTTC. Translated, it gives CASSPQAGTVNNEQFF.